These 14 T cell receptor beta chains share one sample of origin, sequenced in a study of T-cell memory formation after mild COVID-19. One entry per CDR3 protein results from TCRdb running MiXCR on the 5' RACE reads. This sample has a few hundred thousand distinct CDR3 sequences; 25% to 30% occur once, and the top ten carry roughly 12%. Source material: PBMCs or a T cell subset sorted from them (not recorded which). The receptors were sampled from an adult woman who had mild COVID-19 (a few samples of this study predate the infection). Cell type and time point are not known.

The V and J genes are TRBV5-1 and TRBJ1-1; D gene uncertain. Germline loops: CDR1 SGHRS, CDR2 YFSETQ. This CDR3 is 14 amino acids long. Trimming cost V 4 bases and J 4 bases, with 14 bases left between them. For the CDR3, the DNA is TGCGCCAGCAGCACCCAAGGGTGGGGCACTGAAGCTTTCTTT. This codes for CASSTQGWGTEAFF. The variable domain in full, with the rest retrieved from reference TRBV5-1 and TRBJ1-1, is KAGVTQTPRYLIKTRGQQVTLSCSPISGHRSVSWYQQTPGQGLQFLFEYFSETQRNKGNFPGRFSGRQFSNSRSEMNVSTLELGDSALYLCASSTQGWGTEAFFGQGTRLTVV.

This clonotype showed up just a few times. This chain connects TRBV6-2 or TRBV6-3 to TRBJ2-5, with D perhaps matching TRBD1 (6 bases). Trimming took 4 bases from V and 2 from J, leaving 14 bases between them. CDR1 is MNHEY, CDR2 SVGEGT, per germline. The CDR3 is made up of 15 amino acids. CDR3 sequence reads: CASSSVGTRQETQYF. In DNA, the CDR3 is TGTGCCAGCAGTTCGGTCGGGACACGACAAGAGACCCAGTACTTC.

This clonotype has only a few counts. The chain employs TRBV24-1 and TRBJ2-2; D remains ambiguous. V lost 0 bases and J 2 bases, leaving 6 bases between the germline ends. Germline CDR1 reads KGHDR; CDR2 reads SFDVKD. CDR3 size: 15 residues. The CDR3 region is CATSDLVRNTGELFF. DNA of the CDR3: TGTGCCACCAGTGATTTGGTCCGTAACACCGGGGAGCTGTTTTTT.

Concerning this clonotype itself: The germline gene is not matched at one end of the junction; a read error may be the cause. The chain joins TRBV15 to TRBJ2-7; either TRBD1 or TRBD2 may supply D (5 bases each). CDR3 length equals 12 residues. Germline CDR1 reads LNHNV; CDR2 reads YYDKDF (reference sequence). The CDR3 DNA reads as TGTGCCACCAGCTTATATAGGCAGGGTCTAGCCTTC. Its protein is CATSLYRQGLAF.

This clonotype was found many times. The V and J genes are TRBV7-9 and TRBJ2-7; TRBD2 matches 8 bases. Germline assignment: CDR1 SEHNR and CDR2 FQNEAQ (reference sequence). The CDR3 runs 13 residues. V lost 2 bases and J lost 3; bases outside the gene matches: 0. In DNA form, the CDR3 reads TGTGCCAGCAGCTTAACTAGCGGCTACGAGCAGTACTTC. Residues: CASSLTSGYEQYF. Complete variable domain (other parts from reference TRBV7-9 and TRBJ2-7): DTGVSQNPRHKITKRGQNVTFRCDPISEHNRLYWYRQTLGQGPEFLTYFQNEAQLEKSRLLSDRFSAERPKGSFSTLEIQRTEQGDSAMYLCASSLTSGYEQYFGPGTRLTVT.

Here the CDR3 reads CASSLQGLAVAETQYF. The CDR3 DNA follows: TGTGCCAGCTCACTCCAGGGACTAGCGGTCGCAGAGACCCAGTACTTC. V gene TRBV18 combines with J gene TRBJ2-5, with 11 nucleotides matching TRBD2. Germline CDR1 KGHSH, CDR2 LQKENI. J lost 4 bases, V lost 4 bases, and 8 bases had no gene match. This CDR3 has 16 amino acids.

The chain joins TRBV7-2 to TRBJ1-1; no clear D. V was shortened by 3 bases and J by 2 bases, with 10 bases between the two germline ends. Germline CDR1 reads SGHTA; CDR2 reads FQGNSA. The CDR3 contains 14 residues. The CDR3: CASSFENQNTEAFF. DNA for the CDR3: TGTGCCAGCAGCTTCGAAAATCAAAACACTGAAGCTTTCTTT.

The table lists this clonotype with a few counts. The chain uses TRBV5-1 and TRBJ2-7, with 7 bases matching TRBD1. V lost 1 base, J lost 3 bases, and 7 bases stayed unmatched. The CDR3 totals 15 residues. CDR1 is SGHRS, CDR2 YFSETQ, per germline. Here the CDR3 DNA reads TGCGCCAGCAGCTTGACAGGGGAGAACTTCTACGAGCAGTACTTC. Amino acid sequence: CASSLTGENFYEQYF.

This clonotype was seen a few times. The chain couples TRBV5-1 to TRBJ1-2; the match to TRBD1 covers 7 bases. The CDR3 has 14 residues. CDR1 is SGHRS, CDR2 YFSETQ, per germline. J was trimmed by 2 bases and V by 4 bases; bases with no gene match: 5. Here the CDR3 reads CASSPQGVNYGYTF. CDR3 in DNA: TGCGCCAGCAGCCCCCAGGGGGTGAACTATGGCTACACCTTC.

Regarding this clonotype: Germline is not matched at one junction end, which may reflect a read error. V usage is TRBV10-3 and J usage is TRBJ2-7, with 7 bases that match TRBD2. This CDR3 comprises 14 residues. Germline assignment: CDR1 ENHRY and CDR2 SYGVKD. The CDR3 region is CAIRDPSGSYEQYF. The DNA of the CDR3 is TGTGCCATCCGTGATCCTAGCGGCTCCTACGAGCAGTACTTC.

The V call is TRBV20-1, the J call TRBJ1-6; no definite D call. The germline CDR1 and CDR2 sequences are DFQATT and SNEGSKA (reference sequence). The CDR3 is 14 residues long. V was cut by 3 bases and J by 10 bases, with 16 bases left in between. CDR3 protein: CSARSVPTRSPLHF. CDR3 nucleotide sequence: TGCAGTGCTAGGTCGGTGCCTACTAGATCACCCCTCCACTTT.

This clonotype was detected a few times. This chain links TRBV5-8 with TRBJ1-2; D not resolved. Germline V gene data show CDR1 as SGHTS and CDR2 as YDEGEE. Trimming removed 1 base from V and 3 bases from J, with 13 bases in between. CDR3 size: 15 residues. Here the CDR3 DNA reads TGTGCCAGCAGCTTGCCTTTAGACACGTACTATGGCTACACCTTC. Protein: CASSLPLDTYYGYTF.

The chain combines TRBV9 with TRBJ2-7, with 7 positions matching TRBD2. This CDR3 contains 14 residues. CDR1 is SGDLS and CDR2 is YYNGEE in the germline V gene. V lost 3 bases to trimming and J lost 4 bases; unmatched junction nucleotides: 7. CDR3 nucleotides: TGTGCCAGCAGCGAGGGACTAAGCGAATACGAGCAGTACTTC. It specifies CASSEGLSEYEQYF.

The rearrangement uses TRBV27 and TRBJ2-7; D not resolved. Germline-derived CDR1 and CDR2 are MNHEY and SMNVEV (reference sequence). The CDR3 sequence is 14 residues long. V was clipped by 4 bases and J by 4 bases, with 14 bases between them. CDR3 nucleotide sequence: TGTGCCAGCAGTTCGTTGGCGAGGCGGTACGAGCAGTACTTC. Its translation: CASSSLARRYEQYF.